The source of this TCR beta chain is a study of blood T cell repertoires in COVID-19. About the research overall: From the United States, Italy and Spain came samples of acute and convalescent COVID-19.

Per the authors' pipeline: Scientists estimated how many nucleated cells there were by amplifying reference gene primers. This table comes from immunoSEQ multiplex PCR, and its TCRdb copy is limited to in-frame clones, with some not included. V and J calls and clone size are copied from that table; D and trimming were computed from the DNA. The sample yields approximately 100,000 clones, around nine tenths seen once. J gave up 7 bases and V 1 base, and 10 bases lay outside the gene matches. The V gene's germline CDR1 is SGHTA and CDR2 FQGNSA. The CDR3 sequence is 16 residues long. Source material: peripheral blood. The clonotype was recovered from a man between 70 and 80 years old with acute or convalescent COVID-19. The gene calls are TRBV7-2 and TRBJ2-5; TRBD2 matches 9 bases. Here the CDR3 DNA reads TGTGCCAGCAGCTTAGAGGTAGCGGGGGCCGAAGGGACCCAGTACTTC. Translating it yields CASSLEVAGAEGTQYF.